A single sample is the source of the 28 T cell receptor beta chains below, sequenced in a study of blood T cell repertoires in COVID-19. Profiling relied on immunoSEQ multiplex PCR, and the TCRdb table lists in-frame clones only, not all of them. The sample has about 180,000 clones; about 90% are singletons. The sample taken for sequencing was peripheral blood. These receptors all stem from a man between 65 and 85 years old with active or convalescent COVID-19.

The chain uses TRBV9 and TRBJ1-1, with a possible D match to TRBD1 (6 bases). The CDR3 is made up of 14 amino acids. CDR1 SGDLS and CDR2 YYNGEE come from the germline V gene. V lost 6 bases to trimming and J lost 6 bases, with 18 bases between them. DNA for the CDR3: TGTGCCAGCAACATCATACAGGGTGCGGCTGAAGCTTTCTTT. Translation gives CASNIIQGAAEAFF.

V and J are TRBV6-6 and TRBJ1-2; a weak D match, TRBD1 (5 bases). Germline loops: CDR1 MNHNY, CDR2 SVGAGI (reference sequence). The CDR3 runs to 13 residues. V was shortened by 4 bases and J by 8 bases, with 14 bases between the two germline ends. CDR3 sequence: CASSLQGREGYTF. Written as DNA, the CDR3 is TGTGCCAGCAGTTTGCAGGGCCGGGAGGGCTACACCTTC.

The V call is TRBV27, the J call TRBJ2-3; 9 bases agree with TRBD2. Losses at the gene ends were 7 bases for V and 4 bases for J; bases not matched to a gene: 12. Germline-derived CDR1 and CDR2 are MNHEY and SMNVEV (reference sequence). The CDR3 totals 16 residues. The CDR3 DNA follows: TGTGCCAGCACCCCTATCCTAGCGGGGAAGGCAGATACGCAGTATTTT. The encoded protein is CASTPILAGKADTQYF.

This clone came up a few times. The gene calls are TRBV2 and TRBJ2-7; unclear D gene. The germline V gene encodes CDR1 SNHLY and CDR2 FYNNEI. V shed 4 bases and J shed 3 bases, with 10 bases lying between them. CDR3 length: 13 amino acids. CDR3: CASSVAGSYEQYF. CDR3 DNA: TGTGCCAGCAGTGTGGCAGGTAGCTACGAGCAGTACTTC.

This clone occurred once. This chain links TRBV21-1 with TRBJ2-2; TRBD1, the D gene given by the table, was not confirmed from the DNA. TRBV21-1 is a pseudogene segment. CDR3 length: 15 amino acids. CDR3 bases: TGTGCCAGCAGCAAGGACAGCGCGAACACCGGGGAGCTGTTTTTT. Translating it yields CASSKDSANTGELFF.

V gene TRBV7-2 combines with J gene TRBJ2-3; 8 bases fit TRBD2. The V gene end was trimmed by 5 bases and the J gene end by 6 bases; junction bases not matched to a gene: 13. CDR3 length: 16 residues. Per germline, CDR1 SGHTA and CDR2 FQGNSA. In nucleotides, the CDR3 is TGTGCCAGCAGCCGGGCGGGGGGCCGTCAGGGGGATACGCAGTATTTT. It encodes CASSRAGGRQGDTQYF. Looking up the rest from reference TRBV7-2 and TRBJ2-3 gives the full variable domain: GAGVSQSPSNKVTEKGKDVELRCDPISGHTALYWYRQSLGQGLEFLIYFQGNSAPDKSGLPSDRFSAERTGGSVSTLTIQRTQQEDSAVYLCASSRAGGRQGDTQYFGPGTRLTVL.

The V and J genes are TRBV30 and TRBJ1-2; 7 bases agree with TRBD1. CDR3 length: 13 residues. The germline gives CDR1 GTSNPN, CDR2 SVGIG (reference sequence). V lost 8 bases and J lost 2; bases outside the gene matches: 8. The CDR3 bases are TGTGCCAAATACAGGGGTTCGAACTATGGCTACACCTTC. Protein sequence: CAKYRGSNYGYTF.

The chain uses TRBV29-1 and TRBJ2-3; TRBD2 is a possible D gene (5 bases). There are 12 residues in the CDR3. The germline gives CDR1 SQVTM, CDR2 ANQGSEA. With 5 bases removed from V and 2 bases from J, the gap between germline ends came to 8 bases. CDR3 amino acids: CSVRGDTDTQYF. CDR3 in DNA: TGCAGCGTTCGGGGAGACACAGATACGCAGTATTTT.

There are a few counts of this clone. The chain couples TRBV6-6 to TRBJ1-1; 7 nucleotides line up with TRBD1. V lost 6 bases, J lost 0 bases, and 7 bases stayed unmatched. The CDR3 length is 15 residues. CDR1 is MNHNY and CDR2 is SVGAGI in the germline V gene (reference sequence). The chain's CDR3 is CASRTLGTVNTEAFF. In nucleotides, the CDR3 is TGTGCCAGCAGAACACTCGGGACAGTGAACACTGAAGCTTTCTTT.

The CDR3 here is CASSSTPGQGLSEQFF. The CDR3 coding sequence is TGTGCCAGCAGCTCGACGCCGGGACAGGGTTTGAGTGAGCAGTTCTTC. The V gene is TRBV7-7, the J gene TRBJ2-1; 9 bases are a match to TRBD1. This CDR3 spans 16 amino acids. Germline assignment: CDR1 SSHAT and CDR2 FNYEAQ (reference sequence). Trimming at V came to 4 bases and at J to 9 bases, leaving 13 bases not matched to a gene.

The chain combines TRBV18 with TRBJ1-5; 11 bases fit TRBD1. V shed 3 bases and J 11 bases; nucleotides not matched to a gene: 12. CDR3 length: 16 amino acids. Germline assignment: CDR1 KGHSH and CDR2 LQKENI. The CDR3 sequence: CASSPVQGQGDRTQHF. The DNA of the CDR3 is TGTGCCAGCTCACCCGTTCAGGGACAGGGGGATAGGACCCAGCATTTT.

This CDR3 reads CASSGQGAGSPLHF. CDR3 in DNA: TGTGCCAGCAGCGGGCAGGGGGCAGGGTCACCCCTCCACTTT. The chain links TRBV27 to TRBJ1-6, with TRBD1 matching 8 bases. CDR3 size: 14 residues. Trimming cost V 6 bases and J 10 bases; bases outside gene matches: 8. Per the germline V gene, CDR1 is MNHEY and CDR2 is SMNVEV (reference sequence).

This clone was found a few times. V usage is TRBV3-1 (or the pseudogene TRBV3-2) and J usage is TRBJ1-1, with 7 bases aligning to TRBD1. Germline V CDR1 and CDR2: LGHDT, YNNKEL (reference sequence). The CDR3 contains 11 residues. J was trimmed by 11 bases and V by 3 bases; bases with no gene match: 3. The CDR3 DNA follows: TGTGCCAGCAGCCAGACAGGGCAGGCTTTCTTT. This sequence encodes CASSQTGQAFF.

The V and J genes are TRBV18 and TRBJ2-7; a possible D gene is TRBD2 (5 bases). The CDR3 runs to 14 residues. Germline CDR1 KGHSH, CDR2 LQKENI. Deletions cut 3 bases from V and 5 bases from J, with 14 bases between. Here the CDR3 DNA reads TGTGCCAGCTCACCGTCTCGGGAACGGAACGAGCAGTACTTC. It yields the protein CASSPSRERNEQYF.

The V gene is TRBV24-1, the J gene TRBJ2-3; the D gene is possibly TRBD1 (6 bases). Trimming took 1 base from V and 5 from J, leaving 12 bases between them. The CDR3 consists of 15 residues. Germline CDR1 KGHDR, CDR2 SFDVKD. The CDR3 region is CATSDFRDTLDTQYF. The CDR3, as DNA: TGTGCCACCAGTGATTTCCGGGACACCTTAGATACGCAGTATTTT.

The rearrangement joins TRBV7-2 to TRBJ1-5; D unclear. The CDR3 covers 13 residues. Trimming cost V 4 bases and J 6 bases, with 10 bases left between them. The germline V gene has CDR1 SGHTA and CDR2 FQGNSA. The CDR3 loop reads CASSSRGGQPQHF. CDR3 bases: TGTGCCAGCAGCTCCCGGGGAGGTCAGCCCCAGCATTTT. Full variable domain (rest looked up from reference TRBV7-2 and TRBJ1-5): GAGVSQSPSNKVTEKGKDVELRCDPISGHTALYWYRQSLGQGLEFLIYFQGNSAPDKSGLPSDRFSAERTGGSVSTLTIQRTQQEDSAVYLCASSSRGGQPQHFGDGTRLSIL.

The rearrangement joins TRBV25-1 to TRBJ2-2; D is possibly TRBD2 (6 bases). V lost 5 bases and J lost 5, with 18 bases in between. The length of the CDR3 is 16 residues. Per the germline V gene, CDR1 is MGHDK and CDR2 is SYGVNS. The CDR3 nucleotides read TGTGCCAGCAGTACCTCTGAGGGAGGAAGGACCGGGGAGCTGTTTTTT. Its translation: CASSTSEGGRTGELFF.

DNA of the CDR3: TGTGCCAGCAGCCAATCCTACTATGGCTACACCTTC. Amino acid sequence: CASSQSYYGYTF. The V gene is TRBV3-1 (or the pseudogene TRBV3-2), the J gene TRBJ1-2; no reliable D call. The V end was cut by 2 bases, the J end by 3 bases, with 4 bases between. Germline V gene sequence: CDR1 LGHDT, CDR2 YNNKEL (reference sequence). The CDR3 consists of 12 residues.

CDR3 loop: CASSLIGPGGNQPQHF. For the CDR3, the DNA is TGTGCCAGCAGTTTAATCGGACCCGGGGGCAATCAGCCCCAGCATTTT. The genes are TRBV27 and TRBJ1-5; D gene ambiguous. Trimming removed 2 bases at V and 2 bases at J, with 13 bases between. This CDR3 spans 16 amino acids. Germline loops: CDR1 MNHEY, CDR2 SMNVEV (reference sequence).

The J gene is TRBJ1-2, the V gene TRBV2; tentative D call: TRBD1 (6 bases). Germline CDR1 reads SNHLY; CDR2 reads FYNNEI. V was trimmed by 5 bases and J by 2 bases, leaving 9 bases between them. The CDR3 is 13 amino acids. The CDR3 protein is CASSSTGNYGYTF. CDR3 coding DNA: TGTGCCAGCAGTTCCACAGGGAACTATGGCTACACCTTC.

The gene calls are TRBV4-3 and TRBJ1-3; 8 nucleotides match TRBD1. After removal of 4 bases from V and 4 bases from J, the junction contained 6 bases not matched to a gene. This CDR3 spans 15 amino acids. Germline V lookup: CDR1 LGHNA, CDR2 YSLEER. The CDR3 DNA reads TGCGCCAGCAGCCGCGAACAGGGGGAAGGAAACACCATATATTTT. This sequence encodes CASSREQGEGNTIYF.

This chain connects TRBV24-1 to TRBJ1-3; TRBD1 agrees at 10 bases. Germline values: CDR1 KGHDR, CDR2 SFDVKD. V dropped 9 bases and J dropped 0; count of bases not matched to a gene: 7. The CDR3 covers 16 residues. The CDR3 protein is CATFPGQGSSGNTIYF. In DNA form, the CDR3 reads TGTGCCACCTTCCCGGGACAGGGGAGCTCTGGAAACACCATATATTTT.

As regards this clone: Other DNA sequences of this sample code for an identical CDR3. The chain has TRBV30 and TRBJ1-5; weak D call: TRBD1 (5 bases). V lost 0 bases and J lost 4, with 7 bases in between. Looked up from germline, CDR1 is GTSNPN and CDR2 is SVGIG (reference sequence). This CDR3 comprises 13 residues. The CDR3 DNA sequence: TGTGCCTGGAGTGTTCGGGGGAATCAGCCCCAGCATTTT. This encodes CAWSVRGNQPQHF.

As DNA, the CDR3 is TGTGCCAGCAGCGTGGGGCAGTTCGGCGAAAAACTGTTTTTT. Translating gives CASSVGQFGEKLFF. This sequence joins TRBV9 and TRBJ1-4; weak D call: TRBD1 (5 bases). Germline assignment: CDR1 SGDLS and CDR2 YYNGEE. Trimming took off 2 bases at V and 8 bases at J, with 13 bases between the two ends. The CDR3 is made up of 14 amino acids.

This clone was observed a handful of times. V is TRBV19 and J is TRBJ1-2; maybe TRBD1 (6 bases). Germline V gene sequence: CDR1 LNHDA, CDR2 SQIVND (reference sequence). The CDR3 loop spans 12 amino acids. V was clipped by 7 bases and J by 7 bases, with 13 bases between them. The CDR3 DNA sequence: TGTGCCAGTATGGGGGGGCGAAGTGGCTACACCTTC. It translates to CASMGGRSGYTF.

V is TRBV19 and J is TRBJ1-5, with D maybe TRBD1 (6 bases). Germline V lookup: CDR1 LNHDA, CDR2 SQIVND (reference sequence). The CDR3 has 14 residues. V gave up 7 bases and J gave up 7 bases, with 17 bases separating them. CDR3 coding DNA: TGTGCCAGTAAACACAGGGAAATTGGGCAGCCCCAGCATTTT. Translated, it gives CASKHREIGQPQHF.

J is TRBJ1-1 and V is TRBV27; D gene unclear. Germline loops: CDR1 MNHEY, CDR2 SMNVEV (reference sequence). Deletions cut 2 bases from V and 7 bases from J, with 14 bases between. CDR3 length equals 14 residues. The CDR3 here is CASSLGLRGGEAFF. The CDR3 region has the DNA TGTGCCAGCAGTTTAGGACTTCGTGGTGGTGAAGCTTTCTTT.

The table lists this clone with a few counts. CDR3 loop: CASSQAHANRDYGYTF. As DNA, the CDR3 is TGCGCCAGCAGCCAGGCGCACGCAAACAGAGACTATGGCTACACCTTC. The chain uses TRBV4-3 and TRBJ1-2; D uncertain. The ends were cut back, 3 bases at V and 3 bases at J, with 17 bases in the middle. Per the germline V gene, CDR1 is LGHNA and CDR2 is YSLEER. The CDR3 runs to 16 residues.